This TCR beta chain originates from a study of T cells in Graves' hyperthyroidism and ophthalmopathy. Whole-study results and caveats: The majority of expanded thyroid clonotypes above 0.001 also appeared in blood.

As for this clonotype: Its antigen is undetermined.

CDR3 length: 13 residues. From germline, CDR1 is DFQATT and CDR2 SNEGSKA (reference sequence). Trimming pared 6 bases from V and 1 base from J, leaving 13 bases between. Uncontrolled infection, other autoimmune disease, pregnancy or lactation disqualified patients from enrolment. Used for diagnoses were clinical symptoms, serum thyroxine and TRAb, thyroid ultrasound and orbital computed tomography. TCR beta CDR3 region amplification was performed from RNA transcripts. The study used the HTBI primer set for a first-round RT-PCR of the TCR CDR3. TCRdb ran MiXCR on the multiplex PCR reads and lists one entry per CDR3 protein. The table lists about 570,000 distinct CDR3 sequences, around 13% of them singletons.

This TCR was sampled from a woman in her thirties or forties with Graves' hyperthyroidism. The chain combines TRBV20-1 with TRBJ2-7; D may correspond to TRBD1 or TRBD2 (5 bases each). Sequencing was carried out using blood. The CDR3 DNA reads TGCAGTGCCCAGGGTCGGACTTCCTACGAGCAGTACTTC. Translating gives CSAQGRTSYEQYF.